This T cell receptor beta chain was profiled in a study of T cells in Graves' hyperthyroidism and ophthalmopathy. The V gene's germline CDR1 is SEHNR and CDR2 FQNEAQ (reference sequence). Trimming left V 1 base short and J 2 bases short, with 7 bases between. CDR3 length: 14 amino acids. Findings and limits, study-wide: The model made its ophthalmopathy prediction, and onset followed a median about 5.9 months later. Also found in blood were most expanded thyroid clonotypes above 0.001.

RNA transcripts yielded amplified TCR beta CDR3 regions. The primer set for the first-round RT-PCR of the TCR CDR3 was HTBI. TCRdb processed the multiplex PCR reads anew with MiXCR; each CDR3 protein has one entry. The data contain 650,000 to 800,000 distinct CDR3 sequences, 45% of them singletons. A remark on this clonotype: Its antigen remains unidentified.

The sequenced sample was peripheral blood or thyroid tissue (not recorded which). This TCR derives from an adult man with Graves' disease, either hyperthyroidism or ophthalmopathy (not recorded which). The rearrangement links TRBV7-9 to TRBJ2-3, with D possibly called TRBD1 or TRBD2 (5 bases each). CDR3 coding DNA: TGTGCCAGCAGCTTAGTGGGACCCACAGATACGCAGTATTTT. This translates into CASSLVGPTDTQYF.